This T cell receptor beta chain appears in the sequencing data of a study of response to subunit inactivated influenza vaccine (dated by TCRdb to the late 2010s). At the level of the whole study: The study used deep quantitative T cell receptor repertoire profiling to track responses to a trivalent subunit inactivated influenza vaccine. Study-wide findings and limitations: The authors suggested that each seasonal influenza vaccination may recruit only a limited number of new T cells.

Receptor amplification or capture employed RT-PCR. The reads were generated on an Illumina HiSeq 2500. TCRdb applied fastp at Q25 and MiXCR to the public reads, then kept only in-frame beta chains. Rows merge per CDR3 protein into single entries with the most common DNA and genes. The sample table shows about 800,000 distinct CDR3 sequences, and 21% are seen once. Jointly, the top ten make up roughly 10% of the sample. In its sample, this clonotype was seen a few times. Which antigen it targets is not known. Base qualities were left out, and no much larger clone turns up one base away. The TCR was taken from a man between 50 and 59 years old who received an inactivated influenza vaccine. Donor details come from another sample of the same person, matched by shared clones. The sequenced sample was PBMCs from blood, obtained roughly 5 days after vaccination.

The CDR3 reads as follows: CASSLDAGLVQHF. The bases are TGTGCCAGCAGCTTAGATGCAGGGCTCGTCCAGCATTTT. Recombination connected TRBV7-9 to TRBJ1-5; TRBD1 could be the D gene, as 5 bases match. Inclusive of the bounding cysteine and phenylalanine, the CDR3 is 13 residues long. CDR3 DNA only is kept here, 39 bases in frame from base 1. The germline V gene (reference sequence) gives CDR1 as SEHNR and CDR2 as FQNEAQ. V lost 1 base and J lost 12 bases; the stretch between them is 13 bases long.